This TCR beta chain was captured by sequencing in a study of T cells in severe cutaneous drug reactions. Study background: Blister fluid/cells and PBMC came from acute- or recovery-stage patients.

Judged by frequency, this clonotype is medium-sized. Its antigen is undetermined. Study outcomes and limitations: A public TCRbeta CDR3 appeared in all seven CBZ-SJS/TEN blister samples, averaging roughly 14%. Blister cells averaged around 31% and PBMC roughly 5.2% TRBV12-4 in carbamazepine-induced Stevens-Johnson syndrome or toxic epidermal necrolysis patients.

Libraries were made by iRepertoire multiplex PCR with TCR subtype-specific primers for bulk and single-cell sequencing. Primers for V, D and J regions amplified bulk TCR beta libraries. TCRdb re-called the multiplex PCR reads and gives one entry per CDR3 protein, without DNA. This listing includes 7,000 or so distinct CDR3 sequences. The V gene's germline CDR1 is MNHEY and CDR2 SVGEGT. The CDR3 length is 14 residues. The patients sequenced had a carbamazepine-induced Stevens-Johnson syndrome or toxic epidermal necrolysis reaction. This receptor was identified in a human donor with toxic epidermal necrolysis, a severe cutaneous drug reaction. The material sequenced was cells from a skin blister. The genes are TRBV6-2 or TRBV6-3 and TRBJ2-7; TCRdb reports TRBD2, a call that lacks DNA to check it against. This chain's CDR3 is CASSWGLAGVEQYF.